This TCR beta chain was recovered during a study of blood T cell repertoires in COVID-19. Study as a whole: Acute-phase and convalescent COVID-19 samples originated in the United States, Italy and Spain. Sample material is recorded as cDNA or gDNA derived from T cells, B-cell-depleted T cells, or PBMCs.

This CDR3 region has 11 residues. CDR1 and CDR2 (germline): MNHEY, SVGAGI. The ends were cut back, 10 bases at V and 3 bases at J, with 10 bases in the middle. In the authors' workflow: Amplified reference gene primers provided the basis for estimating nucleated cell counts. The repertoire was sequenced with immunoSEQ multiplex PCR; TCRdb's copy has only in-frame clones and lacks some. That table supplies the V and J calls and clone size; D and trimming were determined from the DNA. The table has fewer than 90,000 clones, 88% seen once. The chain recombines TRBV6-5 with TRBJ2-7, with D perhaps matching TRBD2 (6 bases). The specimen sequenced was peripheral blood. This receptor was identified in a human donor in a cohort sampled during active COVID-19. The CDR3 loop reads CATRGGYEQYF. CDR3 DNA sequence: TGTGCCACCCGGGGAGGCTACGAGCAGTACTTC.